The rows below give T cell receptor beta chains drawn from one sample of a study of response to subunit inactivated influenza vaccine. Each CDR3 protein gets one entry after TCRdb re-called the RT-PCR reads with MiXCR. The table shows 700,000 to 800,000 distinct CDR3 sequences, with roughly 20% occurring only once. This specimen was PBMCs from blood, taken around 5 days after vaccination. The receptors here all came from a man aged 50 to 60 who received an inactivated influenza vaccine. Each CDR3 is given with its conserved first and last residue. Each record gives: clone size, D gene, J gene, V gene, CDR3 DNA, CDR3 protein. The D gene is left open where the match is weak. Clone size is shown for a subset of rows, as once, few, many or a class of expanded clone.

few TRBD2 TRBJ2-7 TRBV10-3 TGTGCCATCAGGGGGACTAGCGGGAGCTTAGGGGAGCAGTACTTC CAIRGTSGSLGEQYF
. . TRBJ2-7 TRBV6-5 TGTGCCAGCAGTTACTCGAGCTGGGGAAGGGACGACGAGCAGTACTTC CASSYSSWGRDDEQYF
many TRBD1 TRBJ1-5 TRBV20-1 TGCAGTGGGACAGGGGATAGCAATCAGCCCCAGCATTTT CSGTGDSNQPQHF
few TRBD2 TRBJ2-4 TRBV4-3 TGCGCCAGCAGCCAAGGAGGCAGACTAGCGGGAGACATTCAGTACTTC CASSQGGRLAGDIQYF
few . TRBJ1-5 TRBV20-1 TGCAGTGCTAGAGACTTCGCCGGGCCTCACAATCAGCCCCAGCATTTT CSARDFAGPHNQPQHF
. . TRBJ2-5 TRBV10-3 TGTGCCATCAGTTTTCAACTAGGGGAGACCCAGTACTTC CAISFQLGETQYF
few TRBD2 TRBJ2-7 TRBV5-1 TGCGCCAGCAGCCCTCGTGCCAGGGAAGCGGGGTCCTACGAGCAGTACTTC CASSPRAREAGSYEQYF
many . TRBJ2-1 TRBV12-3/TRBV12-4 TGTGCCAGCAGTTTTTGGGGCCCATCCTACAATGAGCAGTTCTTC CASSFWGPSYNEQFF
few . TRBJ2-5 TRBV20-1 TGCAGTGCTAGAGATTCGGGACGGAAAGAGACCCAGTACTTC CSARDSGRKETQYF
. . TRBJ1-3 TRBV4-1 TGCGCGTGGGCCAGCGGGCCGGGAAACACCATATATTTT CAWASGPGNTIYF
. . TRBJ2-7 TRBV25-1 TGTGCCAGCTCCTCGCTAACTAATTCCTACGAGCAGTACTTC CASSSLTNSYEQYF
many . TRBJ2-1 TRBV12-3/TRBV12-4 TGTGCCAGCAGTTACGTATCCGGGACGAAGCGGAATGAGCAGTTCTTC CASSYVSGTKRNEQFF
many TRBD2 TRBJ2-1 TRBV11-1 TGTGCCAGCAGCTTAGGGGGGGGGACTTCCCGCACCTACAATGAGCAGTTCTTC CASSLGGGTSRTYNEQFF
. TRBD1 TRBJ2-7 TRBV20-1 TGCAGTGCTAACAGGGGGAACTACGAGCAGTACTTC CSANRGNYEQYF
. . TRBJ2-3 TRBV24-1 TGTGCCACCAGTGGACTCCCTAGGACAGATACGCAGTATTTT CATSGLPRTDTQYF
. TRBD2 TRBJ2-2 TRBV20-1 TGCAGTGCTCCGACTAGCGGGAGGGCGAACACCGGGGAGCTGTTTTTT CSAPTSGRANTGELFF
. TRBD1 TRBJ2-3 TRBV20-1 TGCAGTGCCAGGAGACCGGGACAGCTTATCACAGATACGCAGTATTTT CSARRPGQLITDTQYF
. . TRBJ2-1 TRBV29-1 TGCAGCGTTGAGAACTGGTCGAAGTACAATGAGCAGTTCTTC CSVENWSKYNEQFF
. . TRBJ2-7 TRBV20-1 TGCAGTGCTAGGTCGGGGATCCCCTACGAGCAGTACTTC CSARSGIPYEQYF
. TRBD2 TRBJ2-1 TRBV7-3 TGTGCCACCCGTCCTAGCGGGACCAATGAGCAGTTCTTC CATRPSGTNEQFF
. . TRBJ1-4 TRBV20-1 TGCAGTGCTAGGAAGGGATACGATGAAAAACTGTTTTTT CSARKGYDEKLFF
few TRBD2 TRBJ2-7 TRBV6-2/TRBV6-3 TGTGCCAGCAGTCGGGGACTAGCGGGAGGCGAGCAGTACTTC CASSRGLAGGEQYF
. TRBD1 TRBJ2-7 TRBV4-1 TGCGCCAGCAGCCCCCGGACAGGGGTGGTACACGAGCAGTACTTC CASSPRTGVVHEQYF
few . TRBJ1-2 TRBV5-1 TGCGCCAGCAGCCTCAGGGCCGATGGGGGCGGCTACACCTTC CASSLRADGGGYTF
few TRBD1 TRBJ1-4 TRBV7-2 TGTGCCAGCACCCTAGGGGGCCTCGGGGAGGAAAAACTGTTTTTT CASTLGGLGEEKLFF
. . TRBJ1-1 TRBV5-1 TGCGCCAGCAGCCCCCGTGCCCAGGGTCTCGGGAACACTGAAGCTTTCTTT CASSPRAQGLGNTEAFF
. . TRBJ2-5 TRBV7-2 TGTGCCAGCAGCAGAGGGAGTTACCAAGAGACCCAGTACTTC CASSRGSYQETQYF
. . TRBJ2-1 TRBV7-2 TGTGCCAGCAGCACCCGCTCGGCCCACGTCTCCTACAATGAGCAGTTCTTC CASSTRSAHVSYNEQFF
. . TRBJ1-2 TRBV20-1 TGCAGTGCTAGAGATAGGGGCAGGGGAAACGGCGGCTACACCTTC CSARDRGRGNGGYTF
few . TRBJ1-4 TRBV5-1 TGCGCCAGCAGCTTGGATCTGGGAACAACTAATGAAAAACTGTTTTTT CASSLDLGTTNEKLFF
. TRBD2 TRBJ2-1 TRBV29-1 TGCAGCGTTGAACCGGGACTAGCGGGCGACGACAATGAGCAGTTCTTC CSVEPGLAGDDNEQFF
. . TRBJ2-5 TRBV5-5 TGTGCCAGCAGCCGCGTGGGGGGTTTACAAGAGACCCAGTACTTC CASSRVGGLQETQYF
. TRBD1 TRBJ2-3 TRBV6-5 TGTGCCAGCAGTTGGGACAGAAAAGGCACAGATACGCAGTATTTT CASSWDRKGTDTQYF
. . TRBJ1-5 TRBV20-1 TGCAGTGCTAGAATAGGAAATAGCAATCAGCCCCAGCATTTT CSARIGNSNQPQHF
many TRBD1 TRBJ2-5 TRBV20-1 TGCAGTGCTGGGGACAGGGGGCTGGTAGAGACCCAGTACTTC CSAGDRGLVETQYF
many . TRBJ2-5 TRBV12-3/TRBV12-4 TGTGCCAGCGCGGTGCAAGGACTCCAAGAGGCGAAGACCCAGTACTTC CASAVQGLQEAKTQYF
. . TRBJ2-7 TRBV12-3/TRBV12-4 TGTGCCAGCAGTTTAACTCAGGGCCACGAGCAGTACTTC CASSLTQGHEQYF
. . TRBJ1-1 TRBV28 TGTGCCAGCAGTTACCCATGGGGCGAAGCTTTCTTT CASSYPWGEAFF
. TRBD2 TRBJ2-1 TRBV20-1 TGCAGTGCTTCCCGGACTAGCGGGGCTGGTGAGCAGTTCTTC CSASRTSGAGEQFF
. . TRBJ1-5 TRBV7-8 TGTGCCAGCAGCCTACTTTTCGAACTATATAGCAATCAGCCCCAGCATTTT CASSLLFELYSNQPQHF
. TRBD2 TRBJ2-3 TRBV29-1 TGCAGCGTGACAGCGGGAGGGCCACCAGATACGCAGTATTTT CSVTAGGPPDTQYF
. . TRBJ2-7 TRBV24-1 TGTGCCACCAGTGGGTCGGGGGAAGGCTACGAGCAGTACTTC CATSGSGEGYEQYF
few . TRBJ2-2 TRBV6-5 TGTGCCAGCAGTTACTTTCTCTCAAACACCGGGGAGCTGTTTTTT CASSYFLSNTGELFF
few TRBD1 TRBJ1-1 TRBV10-3 TGTGCCAGTTGGGACAGGGTTAAGGAGGCGAACACTGAAGCTTTCTTT CASWDRVKEANTEAFF
. . TRBJ2-1 TRBV6-2/TRBV6-3 TGTGCCAGCAGTTACCCTTCATACTGGAGCTCCTACAATGAGCAGTTCTTC CASSYPSYWSSYNEQFF
few . TRBJ2-7 TRBV7-9 TGTGCCAGCAGCCGTAGTCAGGGTAACGAGCAGTACTTC CASSRSQGNEQYF
many . TRBJ1-1 TRBV12-3/TRBV12-4 TGCGCCAGCCGAACCGGGTCGAACACTGAAGCTTTCTTT CASRTGSNTEAFF
few TRBD2 TRBJ2-3 TRBV11-2 TGTGCCACTTCGGGGACTAACACAGATACGCAGTATTTT CATSGTNTDTQYF
few . TRBJ2-1 TRBV24-1 TGTGCCACCAGTGCGACCCGTATGAGCTCCTACAATGAGCAGTTCTTC CATSATRMSSYNEQFF
few TRBD2 TRBJ2-1 TRBV20-1 TGCAGTGCAGGTTTAGCGGGGGGAATGTACAGCAATGAGCAGTTCTTC CSAGLAGGMYSNEQFF
. TRBD2 TRBJ2-1 TRBV29-1 TGCAGCGGTGGGACTAGCGGACGACTGAGCTCCTACAATGAGCAGTTCTTC CSGGTSGRLSSYNEQFF